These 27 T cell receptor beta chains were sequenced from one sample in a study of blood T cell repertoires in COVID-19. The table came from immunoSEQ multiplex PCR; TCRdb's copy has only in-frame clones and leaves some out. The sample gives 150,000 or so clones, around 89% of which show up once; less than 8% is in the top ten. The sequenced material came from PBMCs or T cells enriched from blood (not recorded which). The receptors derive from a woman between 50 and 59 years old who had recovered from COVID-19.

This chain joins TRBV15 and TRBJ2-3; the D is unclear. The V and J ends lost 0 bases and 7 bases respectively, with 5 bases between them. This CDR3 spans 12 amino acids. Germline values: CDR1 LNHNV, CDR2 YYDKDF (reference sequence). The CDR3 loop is CATSRDRNTQYF. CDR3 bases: TGTGCCACCAGCAGAGATAGAAATACGCAGTATTTT.

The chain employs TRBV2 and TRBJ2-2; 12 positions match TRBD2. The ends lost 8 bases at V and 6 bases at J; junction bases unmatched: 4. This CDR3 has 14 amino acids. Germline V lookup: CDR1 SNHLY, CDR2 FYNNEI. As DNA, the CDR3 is TGTGCCAGCGGAAGACTAGCGGGAGCCGGGGAGCTGTTTTTT. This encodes CASGRLAGAGELFF. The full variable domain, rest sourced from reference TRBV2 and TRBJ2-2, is EPEVTQTPSHQVTQMGQEVILRCVPISNHLYFYWYRQILGQKVEFLVSFYNNEISEKSEIFDDQFSVERPDGSNFTLKIRSTKLEDSAMYFCASGRLAGAGELFFGEGSRLTVL.

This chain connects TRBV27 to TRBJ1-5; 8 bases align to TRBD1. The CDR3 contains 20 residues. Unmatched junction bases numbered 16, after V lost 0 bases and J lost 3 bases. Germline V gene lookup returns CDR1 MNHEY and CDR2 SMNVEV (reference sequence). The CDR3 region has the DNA TGTGCCAGCAGTTTATCTCCGCCATCCGGGACAGGATTTCTCAATCAGCCCCAGCATTTT. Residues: CASSLSPPSGTGFLNQPQHF.

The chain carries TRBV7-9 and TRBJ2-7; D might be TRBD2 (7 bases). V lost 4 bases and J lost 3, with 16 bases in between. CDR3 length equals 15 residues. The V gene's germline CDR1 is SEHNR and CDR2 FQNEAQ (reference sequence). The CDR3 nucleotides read TGTGCCAGCAGCTGGGGGCTAGCGGTGAACTACGAGCAGTACTTC. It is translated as CASSWGLAVNYEQYF.

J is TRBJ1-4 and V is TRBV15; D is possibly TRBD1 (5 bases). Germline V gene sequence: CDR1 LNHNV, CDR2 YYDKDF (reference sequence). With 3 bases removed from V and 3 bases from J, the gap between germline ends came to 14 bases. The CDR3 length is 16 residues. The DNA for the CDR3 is TGTGCCACCAGCAGGAAGCCCGACAGCTCTAATGAAAAACTGTTTTTT. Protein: CATSRKPDSSNEKLFF.

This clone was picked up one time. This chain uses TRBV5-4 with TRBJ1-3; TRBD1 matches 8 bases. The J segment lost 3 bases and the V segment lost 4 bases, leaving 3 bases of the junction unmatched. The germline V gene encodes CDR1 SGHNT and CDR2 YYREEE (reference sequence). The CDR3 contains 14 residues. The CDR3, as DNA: TGTGCCAGCAGCCCGGGACAGGTTGGAAACACCATATATTTT. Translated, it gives CASSPGQVGNTIYF.

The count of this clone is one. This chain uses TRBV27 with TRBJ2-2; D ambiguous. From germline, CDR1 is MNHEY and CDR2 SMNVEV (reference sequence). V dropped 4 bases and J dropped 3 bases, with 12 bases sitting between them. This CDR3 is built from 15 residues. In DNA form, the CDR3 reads TGTGCCAGCAGTTCCCCTTGGGCCTACACCGGGGAGCTGTTTTTT. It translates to CASSSPWAYTGELFF.

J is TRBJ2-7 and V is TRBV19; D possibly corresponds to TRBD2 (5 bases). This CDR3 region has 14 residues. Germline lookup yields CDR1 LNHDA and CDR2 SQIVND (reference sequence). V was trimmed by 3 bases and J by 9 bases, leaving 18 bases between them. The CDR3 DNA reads TGTGCCAGTAGTATGCCCCCTCAGACTGGGAGGCAGTACTTC. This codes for CASSMPPQTGRQYF.

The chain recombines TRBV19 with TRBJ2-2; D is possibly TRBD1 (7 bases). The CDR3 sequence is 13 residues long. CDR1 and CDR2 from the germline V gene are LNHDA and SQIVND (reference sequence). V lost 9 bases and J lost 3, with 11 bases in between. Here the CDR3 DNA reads TGTGCCAGCGGCAGGGGGGACACCGGGGAGCTGTTTTTT. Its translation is CASGRGDTGELFF.

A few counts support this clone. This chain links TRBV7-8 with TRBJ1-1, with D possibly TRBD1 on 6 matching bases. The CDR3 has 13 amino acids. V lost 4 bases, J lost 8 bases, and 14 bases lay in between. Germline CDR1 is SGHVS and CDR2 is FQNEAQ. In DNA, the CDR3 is TGTGCCAGCAGCTCACTACAGGGAAAAGAAGCTTTCTTT. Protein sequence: CASSSLQGKEAFF.

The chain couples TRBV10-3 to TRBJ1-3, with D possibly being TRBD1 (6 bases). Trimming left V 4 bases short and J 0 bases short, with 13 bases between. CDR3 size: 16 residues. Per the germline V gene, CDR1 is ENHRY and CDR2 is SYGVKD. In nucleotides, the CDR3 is TGTGCCATCAGTGCTCCGGACAGTTCCTCTGGAAACACCATATATTTT. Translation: CAISAPDSSSGNTIYF.

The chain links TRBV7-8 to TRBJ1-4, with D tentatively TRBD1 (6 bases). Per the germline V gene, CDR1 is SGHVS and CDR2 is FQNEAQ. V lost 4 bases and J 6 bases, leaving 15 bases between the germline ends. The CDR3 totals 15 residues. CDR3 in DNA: TGTGCCAGCAGCTCCCACGGGAAGGGGGATGAAAAACTGTTTTTT. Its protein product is CASSSHGKGDEKLFF.

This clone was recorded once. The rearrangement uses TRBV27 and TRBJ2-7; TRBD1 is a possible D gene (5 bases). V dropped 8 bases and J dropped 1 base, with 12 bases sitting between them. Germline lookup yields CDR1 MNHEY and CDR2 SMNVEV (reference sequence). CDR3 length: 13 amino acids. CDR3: CASRLTASYEQYF. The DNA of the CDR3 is TGTGCCAGCCGATTGACAGCTTCCTACGAGCAGTACTTC.

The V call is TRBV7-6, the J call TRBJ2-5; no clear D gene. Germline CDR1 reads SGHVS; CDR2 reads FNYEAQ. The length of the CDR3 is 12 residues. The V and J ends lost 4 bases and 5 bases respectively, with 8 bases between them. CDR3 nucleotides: TGTGCCAGCAGCTATAGTACGGAGACCCAGTACTTC. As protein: CASSYSTETQYF.

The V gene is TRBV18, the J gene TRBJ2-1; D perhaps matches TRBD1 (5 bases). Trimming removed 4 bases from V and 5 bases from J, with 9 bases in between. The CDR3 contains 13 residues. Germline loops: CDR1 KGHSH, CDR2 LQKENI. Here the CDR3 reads CASSRKDNNEQFF. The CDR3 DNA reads TGTGCCAGCTCACGAAAGGACAACAATGAGCAGTTCTTC. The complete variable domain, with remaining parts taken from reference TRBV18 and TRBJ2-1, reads NAGVMQNPRHLVRRRGQEARLRCSPMKGHSHVYWYRQLPEEGLKFMVYLQKENIIDESGMPKERFSAEFPKEGPSILRIQQVVRGDSAAYFCASSRKDNNEQFFGPGTRLTVL.

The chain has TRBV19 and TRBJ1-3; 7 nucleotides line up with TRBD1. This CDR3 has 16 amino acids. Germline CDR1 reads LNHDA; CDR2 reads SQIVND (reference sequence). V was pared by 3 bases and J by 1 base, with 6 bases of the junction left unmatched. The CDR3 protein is CASSMGQRRSGNTIYF. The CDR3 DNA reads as TGTGCCAGTAGTATGGGACAGAGAAGATCTGGAAACACCATATATTTT. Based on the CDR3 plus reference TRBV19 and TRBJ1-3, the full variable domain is DGGITQSPKYLFRKEGQNVTLSCEQNLNHDAMYWYRQDPGQGLRLIYYSQIVNDFQKGDIAEGYSVSREKKESFPLTVTSAQKNPTAFYLCASSMGQRRSGNTIYFGEGSWLTVV.

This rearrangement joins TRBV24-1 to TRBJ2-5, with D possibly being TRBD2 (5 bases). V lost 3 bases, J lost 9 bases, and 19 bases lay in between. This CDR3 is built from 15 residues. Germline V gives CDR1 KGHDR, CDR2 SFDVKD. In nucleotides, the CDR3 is TGTGCCACCAGTGATAATGCAGCCGGGCTCGGGGCCCAGTACTTC. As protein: CATSDNAAGLGAQYF.

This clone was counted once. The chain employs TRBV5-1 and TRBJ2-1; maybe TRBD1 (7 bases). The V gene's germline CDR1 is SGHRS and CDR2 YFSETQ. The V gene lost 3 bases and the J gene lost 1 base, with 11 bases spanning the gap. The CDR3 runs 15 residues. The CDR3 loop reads CASSWGDRSYNEQFF. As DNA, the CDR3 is TGCGCCAGCAGCTGGGGGGACAGATCCTACAATGAGCAGTTCTTC.

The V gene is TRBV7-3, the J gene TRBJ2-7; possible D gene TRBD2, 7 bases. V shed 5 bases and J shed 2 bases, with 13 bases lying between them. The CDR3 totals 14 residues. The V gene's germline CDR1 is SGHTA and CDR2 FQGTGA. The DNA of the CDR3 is TGTGCCAGCAGCCCCGGGGGGCGCCCCTACGAGCAGTACTTC. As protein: CASSPGGRPYEQYF.

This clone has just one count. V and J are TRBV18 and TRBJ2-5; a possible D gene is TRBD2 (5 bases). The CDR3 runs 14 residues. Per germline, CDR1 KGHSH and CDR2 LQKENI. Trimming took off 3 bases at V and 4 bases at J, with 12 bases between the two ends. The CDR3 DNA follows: TGTGCCAGCTCACCGGCGAGGGTTGGAGAGACCCAGTACTTC. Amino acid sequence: CASSPARVGETQYF.

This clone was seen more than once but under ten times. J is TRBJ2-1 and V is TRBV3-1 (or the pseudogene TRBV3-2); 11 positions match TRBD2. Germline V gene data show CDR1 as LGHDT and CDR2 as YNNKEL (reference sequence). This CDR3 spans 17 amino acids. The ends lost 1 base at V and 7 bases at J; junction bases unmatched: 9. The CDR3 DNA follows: TGTGCCAGCAGCCAAGTTTCTAGCGGGGGGTCTTCAAATGAGCAGTTCTTC. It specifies CASSQVSSGGSSNEQFF.

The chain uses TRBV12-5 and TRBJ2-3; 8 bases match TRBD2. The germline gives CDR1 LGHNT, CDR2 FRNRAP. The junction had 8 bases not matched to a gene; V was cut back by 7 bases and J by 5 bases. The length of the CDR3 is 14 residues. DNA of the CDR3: TGTGCTAGTGTCCGGGGGGGCCGAGGAGATACGCAGTATTTT. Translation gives CASVRGGRGDTQYF.

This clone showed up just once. This chain's CDR3 is CASSGRTSGGSRDYNEQFF. CDR3 DNA sequence: TGTGCCAGCAGCGGGAGGACTAGCGGCGGGAGTCGTGACTACAATGAGCAGTTCTTC. The chain is built from TRBV9 and TRBJ2-1; the match to TRBD2 covers 10 bases. Germline-derived CDR1 and CDR2 are SGDLS and YYNGEE. The CDR3 totals 19 residues. Losses at the gene ends were 3 bases for V and 3 bases for J; bases not matched to a gene: 15.

CDR3 residues: CASSPLGVKGEQYF. The CDR3 coding sequence is TGTGCCAGCAGCCCCCTAGGGGTGAAGGGCGAGCAGTACTTC. The chain carries TRBV3-1 (or the pseudogene TRBV3-2) and TRBJ2-7; a possible D gene is TRBD1 (5 bases). The germline CDR1 and CDR2 sequences are LGHDT and YNNKEL (reference sequence). The CDR3 has 14 amino acids. Trimming took 4 bases from V and 6 from J, leaving 16 bases between them.

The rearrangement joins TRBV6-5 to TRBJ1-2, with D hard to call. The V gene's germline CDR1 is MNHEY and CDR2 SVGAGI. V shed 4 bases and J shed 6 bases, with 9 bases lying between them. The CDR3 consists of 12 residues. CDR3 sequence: CASSLFGDGYTF. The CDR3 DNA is TGTGCCAGCAGTTTATTCGGGGATGGCTACACCTTC.

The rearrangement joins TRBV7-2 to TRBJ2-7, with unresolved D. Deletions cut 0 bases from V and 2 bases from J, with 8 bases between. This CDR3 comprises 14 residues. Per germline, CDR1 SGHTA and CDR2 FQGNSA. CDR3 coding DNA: TGTGCCAGCAGCTTAGCAATTTCTACCTACGAGCAGTACTTC. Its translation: CASSLAISTYEQYF.

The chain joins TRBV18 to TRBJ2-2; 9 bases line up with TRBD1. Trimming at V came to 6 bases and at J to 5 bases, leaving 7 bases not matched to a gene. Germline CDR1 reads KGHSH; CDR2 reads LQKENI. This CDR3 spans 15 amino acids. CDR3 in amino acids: CASSPDRGPTGELFF. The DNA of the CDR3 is TGTGCCAGCTCTCCGGACAGGGGACCGACCGGGGAGCTGTTTTTT.